The entry that follows covers one T cell receptor (beta chain) sequence. This clone showed up just once. Its antigen is unknown. Base qualities are not provided; no much larger clone lies one nucleotide away. Preparation of the library involved the immunoSEQ multiplex PCR assay. For TCR sequencing, RNA was extracted from every sample and reverse transcribed into cDNA to serve as template. First-strand cDNA was synthesized with SuperScript III using a 2:1 mix of oligo-dT and random hexamers. A synthetic immune receptor repertoire was used to assess amplification bias, and residual bias was removed computationally. As for the authors' bioinformatics: After raw reads were preprocessed to remove errors, the CDR3 was defined following IMGT conventions as running from the conserved cysteine to phenylalanine. Clonality was calculated as 1 minus Shannon entropy normalized by log2 of the number of productive unique TCRs. Whether scalp clones were CD4 or CD8 was inferred by matching scalp TCRbeta sequences against CD4 and CD8 repertoires sorted from blood. Not all clones reach the TCRdb copy of this immuneACCESS table, which keeps in-frame sequences only. Checked studies attribute under half of the gap to unresolved V genes and leave the rest unexplained. V and J calls and clone size follow that table, whereas D and trimming were derived from the DNA. The table for this sample lists about 4,200 clones; about two thirds of them were counted only once. Clones ranked in the top ten supply about 18% of the sample.

The sample comes from a study of CD8+ T cells in alopecia areata (dated by TCRdb to between 2017 and 2018). Notes on the research overall: In both human patients and the C3H/HeJ mouse model, the study applied high-throughput TCRbeta sequencing to look at T cell clonal expansion in alopecia areata. Human TCRbeta sequencing covered scalp tissue and sorted CD4+ and CD8+ peripheral blood T cells from patchy and totalis/universalis alopecia areata patients and healthy controls. Scalp clonality was compared across normal scalp (n=4), patchy alopecia areata scalp (n=8), and alopecia totalis/universalis scalp (n=8). RNA was extracted with the PAXgene miRNA kit for fixed scalp, the miRNeasy kit for PBMCs, and the RNeasy kit for mouse skin. Amplification of TCRbeta CDR3 regions was done by immunoSEQ multiplex PCR using 35 Vbeta forward primers and 13 Jbeta reverse primers.

Study-wide conclusions, independent of this receptor: Scalp TCR repertoire analysis is complicated because resident alphabeta T cells in normal human skin are also sequenced, whereas mouse skin is dominated by gammadelta T cells. Shared TCR sequences between patients were less evident than in mice, which may be partly attributable to HLA diversity in the patient population. Compared with normal scalp, lesional scalp had higher clonality and more expanded CD8+ clones, particularly in alopecia totalis/universalis, a pattern that suggests antigenic drive.

From the cysteine up to the phenylalanine, the CDR3 has a length of 13 residues. Only the CDR3 DNA is retained, 39 bases long and in frame from the first base. The junction carries 15 bases between V and J, which are trimmed by 10 bases and 3 bases respectively. CDR1 ENHRY and CDR2 SYGVKD were looked up in the germline V gene. Scalp biopsies and blood samples were obtained from unaffected controls. Human scalp biopsies were immediately fixed in PAXgene tissue containers. The sample was skin. The V and J genes are TRBV10-3 and TRBJ1-1, with no reliable assignment of the D segment. The clonotype comes from a human donor in good health. The DNA is TGTGCCACCGGGTCGGCTTCTGACACTGAAGCTTTCTTT. This codes for CATGSASDTEAFF.